A single sample gave rise to the 21 T cell receptor beta chains below, sequenced in a study of control samples from healthy donors and cancer patients. The repertoire was sequenced with immunoSEQ multiplex PCR; TCRdb's copy has only in-frame clones and lacks some. The table lists 90,000 to 100,000 clones, approximately 84% of them singletons, with around 35% in the top ten. Sequences were obtained from PBMCs. Receptors were obtained from a man between 65 and 85 years old with lung cancer.

The chain is built from TRBV6-2 or TRBV6-3 and TRBJ2-6; D remains unclear. CDR3 length equals 16 residues. Germline V lookup: CDR1 MNHEY, CDR2 SVGEGT. The germline V and J ends were trimmed by 2 bases and 0 bases, with 8 bases remaining between them. The CDR3 DNA is TGTGCCAGCAGTTACGGGCAGCTCTCTGGGGCCAACGTCCTGACTTTC. Protein product: CASSYGQLSGANVLTF.

The rearrangement joins TRBV30 to TRBJ2-7, with 14 bases that match TRBD2. This CDR3 contains 17 residues. Germline CDR1 is GTSNPN and CDR2 is SVGIG (reference sequence). Trimming at V came to 5 bases and at J to 2 bases, leaving 11 bases not matched to a gene. The CDR3 protein is CAWGKTSGGAGTYEQYF. CDR3 nucleotides: TGTGCCTGGGGAAAGACTAGCGGGGGGGCCGGGACCTACGAGCAGTACTTC.

The CDR3 sequence: CASSEERGYTF. The CDR3, as DNA: TGTGCCAGCAGTGAAGAGCGGGGCTACACCTTC. The chain employs TRBV6-1 and TRBJ1-2, with unresolved D. The CDR3 is made up of 11 amino acids. CDR1 MNHNS and CDR2 SASEGT come from the germline V gene. Trimming stripped 1 base from V and 8 bases from J, with 5 bases between.

The gene calls are TRBV5-6 and TRBJ1-6; 12 nucleotides match TRBD1. This CDR3 has 17 residues. V dropped 4 bases and J dropped 6; count of bases not matched to a gene: 8. From germline, CDR1 is SGHDT and CDR2 YYEEEE. CDR3 sequence reads: CASSGGDRGLGNSPLHF. DNA for the CDR3: TGTGCCAGCAGCGGCGGGGACAGGGGGCTAGGTAATTCACCCCTCCACTTT.

The rearrangement links TRBV10-3 to TRBJ2-7; TRBD1 aligns across 7 bases. The CDR3 extends over 14 amino acids. Trimming cost V 5 bases and J 0 bases; bases outside gene matches: 4. The germline CDR1 and CDR2 sequences are ENHRY and SYGVKD. This chain's CDR3 is CAISRDSSSYEQYF. CDR3 in DNA: TGTGCCATCAGTCGGGACAGCAGCTCCTACGAGCAGTACTTC.

The rearrangement uses TRBV7-3 and TRBJ1-2; tentative D call: TRBD1 (5 bases). This CDR3 region has 14 residues. Looked up from germline, CDR1 is SGHTA and CDR2 is FQGTGA. Trimming shortened V by 5 bases and J by 3 bases, and 13 bases separated the two germline ends. CDR3: CASSAKRGDYGYTF. The CDR3 coding sequence is TGTGCCAGCAGCGCTAAACGGGGCGACTATGGCTACACCTTC.

This chain uses TRBV7-9 with TRBJ2-2, with 9 bases that match TRBD2. This CDR3 spans 16 amino acids. Germline V CDR1 and CDR2: SEHNR, FQNEAQ (reference sequence). Losses at the gene ends were 5 bases for V and 6 bases for J; bases not matched to a gene: 10. CDR3 DNA: TGTGCCAGCAGCCCACCAGAGCGGGGGGCCGCCGGGGAGCTGTTTTTT. Protein sequence: CASSPPERGAAGELFF.

This clone was recorded once. The chain recombines TRBV27 with TRBJ2-7; D possibly matches TRBD1 or TRBD2 (5 bases each). CDR3 size: 14 residues. Trimming pared 6 bases from V and 5 bases from J, leaving 17 bases between. CDR1 is MNHEY, CDR2 SMNVEV, per germline (reference sequence). In DNA form, the CDR3 reads TGTGCCAGCAGCTCCTACCGGGGCCCTAACGAGCAGTACTTC. Amino acid sequence: CASSSYRGPNEQYF.

V gene TRBV5-1 combines with J gene TRBJ1-1; TRBD1 might be the D (5 bases). Trimming cost V 4 bases and J 7 bases, with 17 bases left between them. The CDR3 runs to 14 residues. The V gene's germline CDR1 is SGHRS and CDR2 YFSETQ. The CDR3, as DNA: TGCGCCAGCAGCCGGGACGTCCCCGCGGGTGAAGCTTTCTTT. Its protein is CASSRDVPAGEAFF. The complete variable domain, with remaining parts taken from reference TRBV5-1 and TRBJ1-1, reads KAGVTQTPRYLIKTRGQQVTLSCSPISGHRSVSWYQQTPGQGLQFLFEYFSETQRNKGNFPGRFSGRQFSNSRSEMNVSTLELGDSALYLCASSRDVPAGEAFFGQGTRLTVV.

J is TRBJ2-7 and V is TRBV6-1; D may be TRBD2 (5 bases). Per the germline V gene, CDR1 is MNHNS and CDR2 is SASEGT. V lost 0 bases to trimming and J lost 5 bases, with 8 bases between them. The CDR3 consists of 13 residues. The CDR3 coding sequence is TGTGCCAGCAGTGAAGCTTCCGGGGACGAGCAGTACTTC. Translation: CASSEASGDEQYF.

This clone was recorded only once. J is TRBJ1-1 and V is TRBV4-1; 9 positions agree with TRBD1. The junction had 1 base not matched to a gene; V was cut back by 4 bases and J by 1 base. The germline CDR1 and CDR2 sequences are MGHRA and YSYEKL. The CDR3 runs 14 residues. The CDR3 DNA is TGCGCCAGCAGCCCGGGACAGGGGAACACTGAAGCTTTCTTT. Translated, it gives CASSPGQGNTEAFF.

The rearrangement links TRBV19 to TRBJ2-3, with TRBD2 matching 7 bases. This CDR3 region has 14 residues. V shed 6 bases, J shed 2 bases, and the junction held 5 bases outside the gene matches. Germline V gene data show CDR1 as LNHDA and CDR2 as SQIVND (reference sequence). DNA for the CDR3: TGTGCCAGTAGCCTTAGCGGGCCCACAGATACGCAGTATTTT. Amino acids: CASSLSGPTDTQYF. Drawing the rest from reference TRBV19 and TRBJ2-3, the complete variable domain is DGGITQSPKYLFRKEGQNVTLSCEQNLNHDAMYWYRQDPGQGLRLIYYSQIVNDFQKGDIAEGYSVSREKKESFPLTVTSAQKNPTAFYLCASSLSGPTDTQYFGPGTRLTVL.

This rearrangement joins TRBV6-2 or TRBV6-3 to TRBJ2-7, with D hard to call. Germline values: CDR1 MNHEY, CDR2 SVGEGT. V was shortened by 2 bases and J by 2 bases, with 10 bases between the two germline ends. The CDR3 extends over 14 amino acids. The DNA of the CDR3 is TGTGCCAGCAGTTACAACCAGGTGCCCTACGAGCAGTACTTC. Its protein product is CASSYNQVPYEQYF.

The chain recombines TRBV27 with TRBJ1-5; the D is unclear. CDR3 length: 14 amino acids. Germline V gene lookup returns CDR1 MNHEY and CDR2 SMNVEV (reference sequence). Trimming removed 6 bases at V and 0 bases at J, with 9 bases between. CDR3 DNA: TGTGCCAGCAGCCCTTGGGGTAGCAATCAGCCCCAGCATTTT. The encoded protein is CASSPWGSNQPQHF.

CDR3 sequence reads: CASSSYVPNTEAFF. The CDR3 DNA is TGTGCCAGCAGCTCCTATGTACCGAACACTGAAGCTTTCTTT. The chain links TRBV7-2 to TRBJ1-1; D remains unclear. V was pared by 4 bases and J by 1 base, with 10 bases between. The CDR3 extends over 14 amino acids. Germline CDR1 is SGHTA and CDR2 is FQGNSA.

The chain couples TRBV9 to TRBJ2-1; 9 bases line up with TRBD1. Losses at the gene ends were 0 bases for V and 3 bases for J; bases not matched to a gene: 7. Germline V gene lookup returns CDR1 SGDLS and CDR2 YYNGEE. The CDR3 is 17 amino acids. The CDR3: CASSVGVGQGYYNEQFF. CDR3 DNA sequence: TGTGCCAGCAGCGTAGGGGTCGGACAGGGGTACTACAATGAGCAGTTCTTC. The full variable domain, with the rest looked up from reference TRBV9 and TRBJ2-1, is DSGVTQTPKHLITATGQRVTLRCSPRSGDLSVYWYQQSLDQGLQFLIQYYNGEERAKGNILERFSAQQFPDLHSELNLSSLELGDSALYFCASSVGVGQGYYNEQFFGPGTRLTVL.

J is TRBJ1-5 and V is TRBV19, with D uncertain. CDR1 and CDR2 (germline): LNHDA, SQIVND (reference sequence). This CDR3 region has 15 residues. Trimming shortened V by 7 bases and J by 4 bases, and 17 bases separated the two germline ends. CDR3: CASNRDKYRNQPQHF. CDR3 sequence (DNA): TGTGCCAGTAACCGAGACAAATACCGAAATCAGCCCCAGCATTTT. Together with reference TRBV19 and TRBJ1-5, the CDR3 gives the full variable domain: DGGITQSPKYLFRKEGQNVTLSCEQNLNHDAMYWYRQDPGQGLRLIYYSQIVNDFQKGDIAEGYSVSREKKESFPLTVTSAQKNPTAFYLCASNRDKYRNQPQHFGDGTRLSIL.

V and J are TRBV6-2 or TRBV6-3 and TRBJ2-3; D ambiguous. This CDR3 comprises 14 residues. Germline V lookup: CDR1 MNHEY, CDR2 SVGEGT. The V end was cut by 6 bases, the J end by 7 bases, with 17 bases between. The CDR3 sequence is CASSREIQYHTQYF. The CDR3 DNA is TGTGCCAGCAGCCGAGAGATACAGTACCATACGCAGTATTTT.

The count of this clone is one. This chain joins TRBV5-4 and TRBJ2-6; D uncertain. V gave up 1 base and J gave up 0 bases, with 2 bases separating them. Germline-derived CDR1 and CDR2 are SGHNT and YYREEE (reference sequence). This CDR3 has 14 amino acids. The CDR3 nucleotides read TGTGCCAGCAGCTTGTACTCTGGGGCCAACGTCCTGACTTTC. It translates to CASSLYSGANVLTF.

V and J are TRBV19 and TRBJ2-1; maybe TRBD1 (6 bases). CDR3 size: 14 residues. V lost 8 bases, J lost 10 bases, and 21 bases lay in between. The germline CDR1 and CDR2 sequences are LNHDA and SQIVND (reference sequence). CDR3 coding DNA: TGTGCCAGTTGCGACTCCGGGACAAGACTCGAGCAGTTCTTC. The encoded protein is CASCDSGTRLEQFF.

V gene TRBV15 combines with J gene TRBJ1-1; D uncertain. The length of the CDR3 is 14 residues. Trimming took off 0 bases at V and 1 base at J, with 6 bases between the two ends. Germline loops: CDR1 LNHNV, CDR2 YYDKDF (reference sequence). The CDR3 DNA reads as TGTGCCACCAGCAGAGACAGTGCGAACACTGAAGCTTTCTTT. As protein: CATSRDSANTEAFF.